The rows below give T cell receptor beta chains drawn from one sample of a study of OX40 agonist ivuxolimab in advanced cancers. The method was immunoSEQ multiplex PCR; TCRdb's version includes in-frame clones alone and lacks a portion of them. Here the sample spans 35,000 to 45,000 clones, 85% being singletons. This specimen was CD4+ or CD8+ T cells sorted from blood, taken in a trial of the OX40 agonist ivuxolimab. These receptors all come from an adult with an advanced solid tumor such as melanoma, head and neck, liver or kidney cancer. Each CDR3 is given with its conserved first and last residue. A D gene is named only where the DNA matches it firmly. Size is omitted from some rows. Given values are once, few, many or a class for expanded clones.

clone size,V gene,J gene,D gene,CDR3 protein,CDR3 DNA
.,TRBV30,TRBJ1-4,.,CAWSDGWEDHEKLFF,TGTGCCTGGAGTGACGGGTGGGAGGATCATGAAAAACTGTTTTTT
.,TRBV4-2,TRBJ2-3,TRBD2,CASSQQLAGGTDTQYF,TGTGCCAGCAGCCAACAACTAGCGGGGGGCACAGATACGCAGTATTTT
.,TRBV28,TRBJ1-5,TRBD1,CASKKPGQGNQPQHF,TGTGCCAGCAAAAAACCGGGACAGGGGAATCAGCCCCAGCATTTT
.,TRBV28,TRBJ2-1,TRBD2,CASKTSGGEQFF,TGTGCCAGCAAGACTAGCGGAGGGGAGCAGTTCTTC
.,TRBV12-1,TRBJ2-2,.,CASSFGPLISYFNTGELFF,TGTGCCAGCAGCTTCGGACCCTTAATATCGTACTTTAACACCGGGGAGCTGTTTTTT
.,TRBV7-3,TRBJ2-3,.,CASSRPGTDTQYF,TGTGCCAGCAGCCGACCCGGCACAGATACGCAGTATTTT
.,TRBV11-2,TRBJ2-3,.,CASSLGYADTQYF,TGTGCCAGCAGCTTAGGCTACGCAGATACGCAGTATTTT
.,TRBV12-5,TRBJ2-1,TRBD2,CASGTSGSGNEQFF,TGTGCTAGTGGGACTAGCGGGAGTGGGAATGAGCAGTTCTTC
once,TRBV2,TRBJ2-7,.,CASSVDRVDYEQYF,TGTGCCAGCAGTGTAGACCGGGTGGACTACGAGCAGTACTTC
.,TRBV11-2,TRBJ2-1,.,CASSFLTTREQFF,TGTGCCAGCAGCTTTCTGACTACTCGGGAGCAGTTCTTC
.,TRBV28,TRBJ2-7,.,CASRVSPPLTVEQYF,TGTGCCAGCAGGGTTTCCCCTCCACTGACCGTCGAGCAGTACTTC
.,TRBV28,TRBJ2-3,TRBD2,CASSLYSGGFTDTQYF,TGTGCCAGCAGTCTTTATAGCGGGGGCTTCACAGATACGCAGTATTTT
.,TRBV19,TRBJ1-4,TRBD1,CASRGQGTTNEKLFF,TGTGCCAGTAGAGGACAGGGAACAACTAATGAAAAACTGTTTTTT